The following is a TCR beta chain sequence with its context. There is no known antigen for this receptor. It has no much larger one-base neighbor in the sample; base qualities were not kept. The data derive from a study of shared clonotypes between healthy human individuals (dated by TCRdb to between 2020 and 2021). Describing the broader study: A couple of women and a few men aged 18 to 49 years were included in the cohort. For each donor, CD4 naive and CD4 memory were each run on three plates, CD8 naive on two plates, and CD8 memory on one plate. Blood TCR repertoires of 5 or 6 healthy adults were deeply sequenced to estimate repertoire size and the extent of clonotype sharing between individuals. Libraries were prepared and TCR repertoires were sequenced by different laboratories using diverse techniques, in order to increase sequencing depth and limit assay-specific biases. Between about 0.85 and 10 billion PBMCs per donor were obtained by leukapheresis.

Results the study describes overall, beyond this receptor: Even with the large sequencing depth, rarefaction of the sorted-subset datasets indicated that sequencing was incomplete. Because the study included only a small number of donors, the genetic and exposure-history diversity represented was limited. Estimated clonotype richness was generally larger for naive than for memory subsets. Clonotypes shared by all four sorted-subset donors showed higher generation probabilities than non-shared clonotypes. Sharing across a few donors was observed for about 5% of naive CD4, around 3.5% of naive CD8, about 2.5% of memory CD4, and about 0.38% of memory CD8 clonotypes. Sampling was restricted to blood, and TCR repertoires in tissues likely differ from the TCR repertoires found in blood. Pairwise subsampling indicated that sequencing depth was expected to affect the degree of clonotype sharing among donors.

Using the deep immunoSEQ assay, multiplex PCR amplified TCR CDR3 regions from genomic DNA. Extracted genomic DNA from each cell subset was distributed evenly across all wells of several immunoSEQ 96-well plates, and each plate was treated as a replicate. For sorted subsets, approximately 210 ng of genomic DNA, equivalent to some 30,000 T cell genomes, went into each replicate PCR. The purified libraries were quantified using a Qubit 3.0 fluorometer, sized with a Bioanalyzer 2100, and then quantified again using the KAPA Library Quantification kit. Each immunoSEQ 96-well plate was sequenced on its own single-read 150-cycle Illumina NextSeq 550 flow cell. The paper's processing steps were these. Because the immunoSEQ output held only junctional sequences and lacked quality scores, the filtering could not match the filtering applied to full-length reads. Sequences were annotated with PyIR, a Python wrapper for IgBLAST v1.9, and V/J genes and CDR3 were assigned using IMGT germline references. Reads were filtered out if the reads had weak V/J assignments (E-value above 1e-6), no CDR3, stop codons, out-of-frame junctions, or ambiguous translated residues. V3J clonotypes were defined by identical inferred V gene, J gene, and CDR3 amino acid sequence. Percentage overlap between repertoires was computed as shared unique clonotypes divided by the size of the smaller repertoire. Richness of each repertoire was evaluated using RTK rarefaction, the Chao1 estimator, and Recon v2.1 estimates of unobserved clonotypes. OLGA was used to compute generation probabilities for all TCRbeta clonotypes that the gDNA method yielded from several donors. In its TCRdb copy, this immuneACCESS table keeps in-frame sequences only and misses some clones. Where compared with another copy, unresolved V genes explain less than half of these, and the others have no known cause. The V and J calls and clone size come from that table; D and trimming were worked out from the DNA. Here the sample has about 2.3 million clones; less than 95% occur a single time. The top ten clonotypes cover more than 0.35% of the sample.

Donors were healthy HIV-negative adults with no recently reported acute infections or vaccinations. Every donor was a Caucasian adult residing in Nashville, Tennessee, USA. CD4+ T cells were enriched by magnetic negative selection, after which naive cells were positively selected on CD45RA and the negative fraction was taken as the memory subset. Blood was obtained by leukapheresis, after which PBMCs were separated by Ficoll-Histopaque density gradient centrifugation and cryopreserved in liquid nitrogen vapor phase. Purity and quantity of every magnetically sorted T cell population were checked by analytical flow cytometry. Each sorted fraction had its genomic DNA isolated and then quantified by UV absorbance on a Nanodrop 2000c. Deletion took 0 bases off V and 4 bases off J, with a span of 19 bases between the germline ends. CDR1 is given as SGDLS and CDR2 as YYNGEE, both from the germline V gene. Taken from cysteine to phenylalanine, the CDR3 has 17 residues. Only the CDR3 portion is preserved as DNA: 51 bases, with reading frame beginning at the first base.

Sequenced material: naive CD4+ T cells from PBMCs. The sample's cell subset or site, from its label and the paper: CD45RA+ positively selected. The receptor chain draws on TRBV9 and TRBJ1-2, with a tentative D gene TRBD1 over 5 matching bases. The sequence came from a man between 18 and 35 years old in good health. Some clones in this sample may be carry-over from other donors' samples. The DNA is TGTGCCAGCAGCGTAGGGGGAAAGGGGATCATGACCTATGGCTACACCTTC. This sequence encodes CASSVGGKGIMTYGYTF.